Each of the 23 T cell receptor beta chains below was sequenced from the same sample in a study of early T cells in non-severe SARS-CoV-2 infection. TCRdb reprocessed the 5' RACE reads via MiXCR and lists one record per CDR3 protein. The sample gives about 80,000 distinct CDR3 sequences, 9.5% to 13% of which show up once; approximately 2.4% is in the top ten. The sample consisted of whole blood. The receptors originated from an adult who was a healthcare worker with PCR-confirmed SARS-CoV-2 infection or an uninfected control (not recorded which).

This clonotype was seen only a few times. The chain joins TRBV28 to TRBJ2-7, with TRBD1 matching 9 bases. The length of the CDR3 is 15 residues. Germline loops: CDR1 MDHEN, CDR2 SYDVKM. V lost 5 bases to trimming and J lost 1 base; unmatched junction nucleotides: 6. The CDR3 sequence: CASSPLGTGSYEQYF. The CDR3 DNA sequence: TGTGCCAGCAGTCCCCTTGGGACAGGGTCCTACGAGCAGTACTTC.

The chain employs TRBV7-9 and TRBJ2-5; TRBD2 matches 8 bases. In germline, CDR1 is SEHNR, CDR2 FQNEAQ (reference sequence). J lost 3 bases, V lost 7 bases, and 10 bases had no gene match. CDR3 length: 15 amino acids. The CDR3 loop is CASKDNLAGEETQYF. The CDR3 DNA sequence: TGTGCCAGCAAAGATAACCTAGCGGGCGAAGAGACCCAGTACTTC.

The table lists this clonotype with a few counts. V and J are TRBV5-6 and TRBJ2-7; TRBD2 matches at 11 bases. The germline V gene has CDR1 SGHDT and CDR2 YYEEEE. The CDR3 runs to 15 residues. J gave up 2 bases and V 4 bases, and 5 bases lay outside the gene matches. CDR3 region: CASSRLAGGPYEQYF. CDR3 bases: TGTGCCAGCAGCCGCCTAGCGGGAGGACCCTACGAGCAGTACTTC.

This clonotype was counted many times. The genes are TRBV29-1 and TRBJ1-1; D is undetermined. CDR3 length equals 12 residues. The ends were cut back, 7 bases at V and 0 bases at J, with 9 bases in the middle. CDR1 is SQVTM and CDR2 is ANQGSEA in the germline V gene. CDR3 bases: TGCAGCGCCTATCTCCTGAACACTGAAGCTTTCTTT. It yields the protein CSAYLLNTEAFF.

This clonotype has just a few counts. The chain has TRBV28 and TRBJ2-3, with D possibly TRBD1 on 5 matching bases. The CDR3 is made up of 15 amino acids. V dropped 6 bases and J dropped 3 bases, with 16 bases sitting between them. In germline, CDR1 is MDHEN, CDR2 SYDVKM. The CDR3 DNA is TGTGCCAGCAGGCTGGGGCCCCGTGGGACAGATACGCAGTATTTT. The encoded protein is CASRLGPRGTDTQYF.

This clonotype has only a few counts. This sequence joins TRBV2 and TRBJ2-1; 7 bases are a match to TRBD1. V lost 5 bases and J lost 9; bases outside the gene matches: 10. This CDR3 region has 14 residues. From germline, CDR1 is SNHLY and CDR2 FYNNEI. CDR3 region: CASSPDRLRVEQFF. The CDR3, as DNA: TGTGCCAGCAGTCCGGACAGGCTTCGGGTTGAGCAGTTCTTC. The variable domain in full, with the rest retrieved from reference TRBV2 and TRBJ2-1, is EPEVTQTPSHQVTQMGQEVILRCVPISNHLYFYWYRQILGQKVEFLVSFYNNEISEKSEIFDDQFSVERPDGSNFTLKIRSTKLEDSAMYFCASSPDRLRVEQFFGPGTRLTVL.

The table lists this clonotype with many counts. The chain uses TRBV21-1 and TRBJ2-1; the table's D call of TRBD2 was not tested on the DNA. TRBV21-1 has pseudogene status. CDR3 size: 18 residues. The CDR3 DNA reads as TGTGCCAGCAGCAAAGATCCCAGTCCCACTAGCTCCTACAATGAGCAGTTCTTC. Its translation is CASSKDPSPTSSYNEQFF.

The V and J genes are TRBV28 and TRBJ2-3; no definite D call. V lost 5 bases and J lost 10, with 13 bases in between. This CDR3 is 12 amino acids long. The germline V gene has CDR1 MDHEN and CDR2 SYDVKM. Here the CDR3 reads CASSPTPSSQYF. The DNA of the CDR3 is TGTGCCAGCAGTCCTACACCCTCGTCGCAGTATTTT.

This clonotype showed up just a few times. Because the CDR3's place on the DNA is in doubt, the DNA is left out and the CDR3 is given as listed by TCRdb. The chain carries TRBV11-2 and TRBJ2-2; no check of the table's D call, TRBD2, against the DNA was made. CDR1 and CDR2 from the germline V gene are SGHAT and FQNNGV. The CDR3 sequence runs 18 residues, both termini included. CDR3 residues: CASSLDGLAAGTPGSCFF.

This clonotype was recorded many times. The V and J genes are TRBV29-1 and TRBJ2-7, with 8 bases that match TRBD1. V dropped 5 bases and J dropped 5; count of bases not matched to a gene: 8. CDR3 size: 13 residues. The V gene's germline CDR1 is SQVTM and CDR2 ANQGSEA. The CDR3 loop is CSVSDREKDEQYF. CDR3 in DNA: TGCAGCGTTTCGGACAGGGAAAAGGACGAGCAGTACTTC.

This chain joins TRBV2 and TRBJ2-3; a weak D match, TRBD1 (6 bases). V gave up 7 bases and J gave up 6 bases, with 23 bases separating them. Germline loops: CDR1 SNHLY, CDR2 FYNNEI. The CDR3 is 16 residues long. In DNA, the CDR3 is TGTGCCAGCACACTCCAGGGGACAACTTTATCTGATACGCAGTATTTT. Translated: CASTLQGTTLSDTQYF.

This clonotype was seen a handful of times. The rearrangement uses TRBV5-1 and TRBJ2-3, with 7 bases fitting TRBD2. The length of the CDR3 is 17 residues. V lost 0 bases and J lost 3; bases outside the gene matches: 10. Germline CDR1 reads SGHRS; CDR2 reads YFSETQ. CDR3: CASSLAGEGAWTDTQYF. Written as DNA, the CDR3 is TGCGCCAGCAGCTTGGCCGGGGAGGGCGCGTGGACAGATACGCAGTATTTT.

The chain couples TRBV6-5 to TRBJ1-6, with D tentatively TRBD1 (5 bases). The CDR3 spans 13 residues. CDR1 and CDR2 from the germline V gene are MNHEY and SVGAGI. With 4 bases removed from V and 8 bases from J, the gap between germline ends came to 9 bases. In DNA, the CDR3 is TGTGCCAGCAGTTCCCAGGGAGATTCACCCCTCCACTTT. Amino acids: CASSSQGDSPLHF.

This clonotype was recorded at least ten times. This sequence joins TRBV28 and TRBJ1-5, with unresolved D. This CDR3 has 16 amino acids. V was pared by 7 bases and J by 2 bases, with 18 bases between. CDR1 is MDHEN and CDR2 is SYDVKM in the germline V gene. The CDR3 protein is CASTRRLIGGNQPQHF. CDR3 in DNA: TGTGCCAGCACAAGACGGCTAATTGGGGGCAATCAGCCCCAGCATTTT.

The chain employs TRBV6-6 and TRBJ2-3; possibly TRBD1 for D (5 bases). The germline V gene has CDR1 MNHNY and CDR2 SVGAGI (reference sequence). V lost 6 bases to trimming and J lost 0 bases, with 10 bases between them. The CDR3 contains 14 residues. As DNA, the CDR3 is TGTGCCAGCAGCGGAAGGGGTAGCACAGATACGCAGTATTTT. The encoded protein is CASSGRGSTDTQYF.

V and J are TRBV20-1 and TRBJ1-5; 7 bases line up with TRBD1. The CDR3 consists of 15 residues. The V gene end was trimmed by 5 bases and the J gene end by 3 bases; junction bases not matched to a gene: 10. Germline V CDR1 and CDR2: DFQATT, SNEGSKA (reference sequence). In DNA, the CDR3 is TGCAGTGCTCCTCCCCGGGACAGCCCCAATCAGCCCCAGCATTTT. As protein: CSAPPRDSPNQPQHF.

This clonotype came up many times. The chain carries TRBV19 and TRBJ1-2; no definite D call. This CDR3 spans 14 amino acids. V gave up 7 bases and J gave up 1 base, with 13 bases separating them. Germline V gives CDR1 LNHDA, CDR2 SQIVND (reference sequence). CDR3 sequence: CASKESSLNYGYTF. The CDR3 nucleotides are TGTGCCAGTAAAGAATCATCCCTTAACTATGGCTACACCTTC.

This clonotype turned up a few times. Relative to the germline gene, one junction end is altered; a read error may explain this. J is TRBJ1-1 and V is TRBV18; D is undetermined. Germline V gene lookup returns CDR1 KGHSH and CDR2 LQKENI. The CDR3 runs to 14 residues. CDR3 residues: CASSPREGETEAFF. The CDR3 DNA is TGTGCCAGCTCTCCACGGGAGGGAGAAACTGAAGCTTTCTTT. The variable domain in full, completed from reference TRBV18 and TRBJ1-1, reads NAGVMQNPRHLVRRRGQEARLRCSPMKGHSHVYWYRQLPEEGLKFMVYLQKENIIDESGMPKERFSAEFPKEGPSILRIQQVVRGDSAAYFCASSPREGETEAFFGQGTRLTVV.

This clonotype was recorded many times. Here the CDR3 reads CASSLEGGLAAPYEQYF. The CDR3 DNA reads TGTGCCAGCAGCTTAGAGGGGGGACTAGCGGCGCCCTACGAGCAGTACTTC. The chain couples TRBV11-2 to TRBJ2-7; 11 bases match TRBD2. J gave up 2 bases and V 0 bases, and 6 bases lay outside the gene matches. This CDR3 region has 17 residues. The germline V gene has CDR1 SGHAT and CDR2 FQNNGV.

This clonotype was counted between two and nine times. The chain joins TRBV25-1 to TRBJ1-1, with 7 bases identical to TRBD1. Per germline, CDR1 MGHDK and CDR2 SYGVNS. V was clipped by 5 bases and J by 0 bases; unmatched bases: 9. This CDR3 comprises 16 residues. The CDR3 loop is CASSRLDRDLNTEAFF. In nucleotides, the CDR3 is TGTGCCAGCAGTCGACTTGACAGGGATCTGAACACTGAAGCTTTCTTT.

This clonotype was detected ten times or more. The rearrangement joins TRBV3-1 to TRBJ2-7; no clear D. CDR3 length: 11 amino acids. Germline V lookup: CDR1 LGHDT, CDR2 YNNKEL (reference sequence). V gave up 4 bases and J gave up 3 bases, with 4 bases separating them. CDR3 residues: CASSRDYEQYF. Written as DNA, the CDR3 is TGTGCCAGCAGCCGGGACTACGAGCAGTACTTC.

The rearrangement uses TRBV12-2 and TRBJ2-2; TRBD1, the D gene given by the table, was not confirmed from the DNA. TRBV12-2 is an annotated pseudogene. The CDR3 loop spans 16 amino acids. As DNA, the CDR3 is TGTGCAAGTCGCTTAGAAGACAGGCCGAACACCGGGGAGCTGTTTTTT. Its translation is CASRLEDRPNTGELFF.

This sequence joins TRBV20-1 and TRBJ1-5; maybe TRBD1 (6 bases). There are 16 residues in the CDR3. Germline CDR1 DFQATT, CDR2 SNEGSKA (reference sequence). Between the trimmed V and J ends, which lost 5 bases and 3 bases, there was a span of 20 bases. CDR3 protein: CSAGEATGLDNQPQHF. In DNA form, the CDR3 reads TGCAGTGCTGGGGAAGCTACAGGGCTCGACAATCAGCCCCAGCATTTT.